This T cell receptor beta chain stems from a study of T cells in Graves' hyperthyroidism and ophthalmopathy. Study context: Pretreatment peripheral blood was obtained at initial diagnosis. Study-wide results and caveats: Among thyroid clonotypes expanded above 0.001, most also appeared in blood.

This CDR3 has 12 residues. Germline CDR1 and CDR2: MDHEN and SYDVKM. Trimming took off 4 bases at V and 3 bases at J, with 5 bases between the two ends. Hyperthyroidism had been newly diagnosed in patients aged 18 to 65, and its duration was under 2 months. Uncontrolled infection, other autoimmune disease, pregnancy or lactation disqualified patients from enrolment. Amplification of TCR beta CDR3 regions was performed using RNA transcripts as template. During a first-round RT-PCR of the TCR CDR3, the HTBI primer set was used. TCRdb called the multiplex PCR reads again in MiXCR, with one record for every CDR3 protein. The data contain under 450,000 distinct CDR3 sequences, 15% to 18% of them singletons. The sample holds many counts of this clonotype. The antigen remains undetermined.

The receptor comes from a woman between 18 and 29 years old with Graves' hyperthyroidism. The V gene is TRBV28, the J gene TRBJ2-3, with unresolved D. Sequencing was carried out using blood. The CDR3 loop is CASSSQTDTQYF. Written as DNA, the CDR3 is TGTGCCAGCAGTTCTCAGACAGATACGCAGTATTTT.